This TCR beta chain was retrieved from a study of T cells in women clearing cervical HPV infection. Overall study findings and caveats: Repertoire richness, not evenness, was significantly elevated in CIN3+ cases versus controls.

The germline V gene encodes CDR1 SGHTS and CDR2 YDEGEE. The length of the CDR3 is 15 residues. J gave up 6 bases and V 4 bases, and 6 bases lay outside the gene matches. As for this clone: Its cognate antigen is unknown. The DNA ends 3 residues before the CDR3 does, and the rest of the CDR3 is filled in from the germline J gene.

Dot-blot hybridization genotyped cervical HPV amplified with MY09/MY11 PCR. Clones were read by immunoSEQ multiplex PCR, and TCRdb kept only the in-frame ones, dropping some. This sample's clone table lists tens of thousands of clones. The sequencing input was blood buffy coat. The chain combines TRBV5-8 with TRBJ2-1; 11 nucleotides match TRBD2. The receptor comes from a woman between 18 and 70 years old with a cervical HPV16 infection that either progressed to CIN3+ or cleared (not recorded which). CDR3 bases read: TGTGCCAGCAGCATACCTAGCGGGAGGTTCAATGAG. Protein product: CASSIPSGRFNE. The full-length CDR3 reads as CASSIPSGRFNEQFF. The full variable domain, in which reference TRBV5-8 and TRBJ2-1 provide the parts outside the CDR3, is EAGVTQSPTHLIKTRGQQATLRCSPISGHTSVYWYQQALGLGLQFLLWYDEGEERNRGNFPPRFSGRQFPNYSSELNVNALELEDSALYLCASSIPSGRFNEQFFGPGTRLTVL.